This T cell receptor beta chain was recovered during a study of blood T cells in healthy people across ages (dated by TCRdb to the mid-2010s). Broadly, across the study: Template switching captured roughly one uniquely barcoded TCR beta cDNA molecule per two T cells in model experiments. To track age-related changes in TCR beta repertoire diversity, the study relied on deep sequencing normalized with unique cDNA molecular identifiers. To avoid experimental bias, donors of different ages were spread randomly across the sequencing lanes. Donors were grouped into four age groups: young (average approximately 15 years), middle-aged (roughly 37), aged (roughly 67) and long-lived (around 80). For two donors (one aged 18 to 29 and one aged 80 or older), the study analyzed two additional independent replicas of 1 million unique cDNA reads from the same blood draw.

Results the study describes overall, beyond this receptor: The percentage of naive T cells measured by flow cytometry correlated strongly with observed TCR beta diversity. Because the CMV infection status of the donors was unknown, age-related changes in expanded clonotypes may potentially have been confounded. As age increased, observed TCR beta diversity per million T cells dropped in a roughly linear way, and a significant reduction was already evident by age about 40. Because profiling used bulk unsorted PBMCs, naive and antigen-experienced compartments could not be compared conclusively. Estimates of total diversity based on one million sequenced T cells were regarded as lower bounds and as underestimates. Compared with the aged group, the long-lived group had more naive CD4+ T cells, fewer expanded clones and increased TCR diversity, suggesting age selection.

At the junction V is shortened by 3 bases and J by 0 bases, with 21 bases in between. The CDR3 measures 20 amino acids from cysteine to phenylalanine. Of all the DNA, just the CDR3 is kept, 60 bases in frame from base 1. Systemically healthy Caucasian individuals from Russia, 39 in total and aged 6 to 90 years, were included as donors. Each donor gave 8 to 10 milliliters of peripheral blood, collected into EDTA-treated Vacutainer tubes. Ficoll-Paque density-gradient centrifugation was used to isolate PBMCs, with at least 7 million obtained per sample. Total RNA was extracted from PBMCs with Trizol reagent, with at least 6 micrograms obtained per sample. The percentages of naive CD45RAhigh/CD27high T cells were determined by flow cytometry on a PBMC aliquot from every donor. Libraries were constructed by 5' RACE. The instrument was an Illumina HiSeq 2500. A second 7 to 11 cycle PCR used a sample-barcoded 5' primer and a J-beta primer mix. A template-switch 5' adaptor carrying 12 random nucleotides introduced a unique molecular identifier onto each TCR beta cDNA molecule. Each sample yielded at least 2.5 million CDR3-containing paired-end reads. First-strand cDNA synthesis was performed from all RNA using the Mint cDNA synthesis kit, with priming by a TRBC-specific oligonucleotide. After uracil-DNA glycosylase treatment, a first 18-cycle PCR used universal primers M1SS and BC2_uni_R on all cDNA. On the authors' methods: Each sample was normalized by randomly selecting 1 million high-quality reads, each carrying a distinct molecular identifier. Reads with shared molecular identifiers were discarded instead of being binned into consensus sequences. CDR3 identification, clonotype clustering and error correction used MiTCR with a Q25 quality threshold and the strictest error-elimination algorithm. A nonparametric unseen species model with Euler transformation was used to estimate a lower bound on total TCR beta diversity. The public reads were reanalyzed by TCRdb: fastp trimming at Q25, MiXCR alignment, in-frame beta chains only. Here each entry gathers all rows of one CDR3 protein and keeps the most common genes and DNA. These V and J calls originate from TCRdb's pipeline instead of the authors' own analysis. The sample records over 1,500,000 distinct CDR3 sequences, around 48% of which are singletons. The ten largest clones take up over 2% of the sample.

For this clonotype: Which antigen it targets is not known. No clone much larger than this one lies a single base away; base qualities are absent.

Sample: blood. The source is a woman in her thirties or forties in good health. The rearrangement joined TRBV12-3 or TRBV12-4 to TRBJ2-6; TRBD1 might be the D gene, on 5 matching bases. The DNA is TGTGCCAGCAGTTTCCCCCTTGGGGCAGTCGAAAGCTCTGGGGCCAACGTCCTGACTTTC. Translation gives CASSFPLGAVESSGANVLTF.